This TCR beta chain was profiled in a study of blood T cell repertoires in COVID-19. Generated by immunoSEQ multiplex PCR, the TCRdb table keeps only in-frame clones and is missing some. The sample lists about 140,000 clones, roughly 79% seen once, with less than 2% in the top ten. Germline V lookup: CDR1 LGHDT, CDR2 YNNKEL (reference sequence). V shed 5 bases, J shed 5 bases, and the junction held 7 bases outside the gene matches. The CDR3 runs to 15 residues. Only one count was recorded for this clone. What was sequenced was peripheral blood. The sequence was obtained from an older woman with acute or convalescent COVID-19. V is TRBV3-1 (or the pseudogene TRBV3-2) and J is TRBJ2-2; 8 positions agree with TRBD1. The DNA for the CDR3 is TGTGCCAGCAGCGGACGGACAGGGATAACCGGGGAGCTGTTTTTT. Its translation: CASSGRTGITGELFF.